Sequencing of this T cell receptor (beta chain) was carried out in a study of low-dose radiotherapy and immunotherapy resistance in tumors. First-strand cDNA relied on TRAV- and TRBV-specific primers spanning alpha and beta chains. The authors ran about 18 PCR cycles to amplify TCRs with a constant-region primer and V-primer adapter. TCRdb re-called the reads with MiXCR, one entry per CDR3 protein. The top ten clones hold over 6% of a sample with more than 10,000 distinct CDR3 sequences, roughly 60% of them seen once. The V and J ends lost 5 bases and 1 base, in that order; junction bases with no gene match: 5. The germline V gene encodes CDR1 LGHNA and CDR2 YSLEER. This CDR3 contains 15 residues. This clonotype was found a few times.

The TCR sequence derives from a human donor with advanced metastatic prostate, ovarian, gallbladder or colorectal cancer (not recorded which). This table probably holds off-target reads from a library built for another chain. The V call is TRBV4-3, the J call TRBJ1-1; 9 bases are a match to TRBD1. Here the CDR3 reads CASSAQGAPNTEAFF. In DNA form, the CDR3 reads TGCGCCAGCAGCGCACAGGGGGCGCCGAACACTGAAGCTTTCTTT.